A selection of T cell receptor beta chains follows, all from one sample in a study of T cell responses to AZD1222 COVID-19 vaccine. The data were produced by immunoSEQ multiplex PCR, yet TCRdb's version contains in-frame clones alone and is incomplete. Of 100,000 to 150,000 clones in the sample, around 92% were seen once. Sequencing was performed on peripheral blood, taken on day 0 of AZD1222 vaccination. The receptor set was obtained from an adult in good health. CDR3s include the opening cysteine and the closing phenylalanine or tryptophan. The D gene is left open where the match is weak. Where a row states a size, it is once, few, many or the class of an expanded clone; other rows omit it.

TRBD1	TRBV15	-	TRBJ1-2	CATSRQGAGGYTF	TGTGCCACCAGCAGACAGGGGGCAGGGGGCTACACCTTC
TRBD1	TRBV30	-	TRBJ1-1	CAWSWGQGATEAFF	TGTGCCTGGAGCTGGGGACAGGGGGCCACTGAAGCTTTCTTT
-	TRBV18	-	TRBJ2-7	CASSVGGAPFYEQYF	TGTGCCAGCTCCGTGGGGGGTGCCCCCTTCTACGAGCAGTACTTC
-	TRBV30	-	TRBJ2-1	CAWSSNEQFF	TGTGCCTGGAGCAGCAATGAGCAGTTCTTC
-	TRBV9	-	TRBJ1-5	CASGRDSNQPQHF	TGTGCCAGCGGACGGGATAGCAATCAGCCCCAGCATTTT
-	TRBV5-1	-	TRBJ2-3	CASSLAGRGTQYF	TGCGCCAGCAGCTTGGCGGGGCGGGGCACGCAGTATTTT
-	TRBV11-3	few	TRBJ2-3	CASSLQGDTQYF	TGTGCCAGCAGCTTACAGGGAGATACGCAGTATTTT
TRBD2	TRBV11-2	-	TRBJ2-7	CASSPSGGYEQYF	TGTGCCAGCAGCCCTAGCGGGGGCTATGAGCAGTACTTC
TRBD1	TRBV7-2	-	TRBJ2-7	CASSQTGGPYEQYF	TGTGCCAGCAGCCAGACAGGGGGACCCTACGAGCAGTACTTC
TRBD2	TRBV19	-	TRBJ2-2	CASSKGLAQTGELFF	TGTGCCAGTAGTAAAGGACTAGCTCAGACCGGGGAGCTGTTTTTT
-	TRBV7-2	few	TRBJ1-2	CASSLDASVYGYTF	TGTGCCAGCAGCTTAGACGCGTCCGTGTATGGCTACACCTTC
-	TRBV7-2	-	TRBJ2-7	CASSLGVAYYEQYF	TGTGCCAGCAGCTTAGGGGTAGCCTACTACGAGCAGTACTTC
-	TRBV29-1	few	TRBJ1-2	CSVSDGPYGYTF	TGCAGCGTTTCGGACGGCCCCTATGGCTACACCTTC
-	TRBV5-1	-	TRBJ1-4	CASSLGSNEKLFF	TGCGCCAGCAGCTTAGGCAGTAATGAAAAACTGTTTTTT
TRBD1	TRBV9	-	TRBJ1-1	CASSVTGEVGTEAFF	TGTGCCAGCAGCGTTACAGGGGAGGTGGGCACTGAAGCTTTCTTT
-	TRBV9	once	TRBJ2-2	CASSVVQGTGELFF	TGTGCCAGCAGCGTAGTACAGGGCACCGGGGAGCTGTTTTTT
-	TRBV18	-	TRBJ1-1	CASSPRGAGLEVNTEAFF	TGTGCCAGCTCACCAAGAGGGGCAGGGCTGGAGGTAAACACTGAAGCTTTCTTT
-	TRBV10-3	-	TRBJ2-2	CAIKLTGNTGELFF	TGTGCCATCAAACTGACAGGGAACACCGGGGAGCTGTTTTTT
TRBD2	TRBV7-6	-	TRBJ2-5	CASSLKGSGRGETQYF	TGTGCCAGCAGCCTTAAGGGTAGCGGGAGGGGAGAGACCCAGTACTTC
-	TRBV6-1	-	TRBJ2-4	CASMGEVAKNIQYF	TGTGCCAGCATGGGGGAGGTCGCCAAAAACATTCAGTACTTC
-	TRBV5-6	-	TRBJ2-3	CASRQTATDTQYF	TGTGCCAGCAGACAAACAGCGACAGATACGCAGTATTTT
-	TRBV30	-	TRBJ1-5	CAWSVRGDQPQHF	TGTGCCTGGAGTGTAAGGGGAGATCAGCCCCAGCATTTT
-	TRBV5-1	-	TRBJ1-1	CASSLGAGNTEAFF	TGCGCCAGCAGCTTGGGGGCGGGAAACACTGAAGCTTTCTTT
-	TRBV5-1	-	TRBJ2-5	CASRGGGGNLQETQYF	TGCGCCAGCAGGGGCGGAGGCGGGAACCTGCAAGAGACCCAGTACTTC
-	TRBV2	-	TRBJ1-1	CASSDKGGDTEAFF	TGTGCCAGCAGTGATAAGGGGGGGGACACTGAAGCTTTCTTT
-	TRBV12-3/TRBV12-4	once	TRBJ1-1	CASTAVNTEAFF	TGTGCCAGCACCGCAGTGAACACTGAAGCTTTCTTT
-	TRBV3-1/TRBV3-2	-	TRBJ1-4	CASTPTDWDEKLFF	TGTGCCAGCACCCCGACAGACTGGGACGAAAAACTGTTTTTT
-	TRBV5-1	-	TRBJ2-1	CASSLAVQFNEQFF	TGCGCCAGCAGCTTGGCCGTCCAGTTCAATGAGCAGTTCTTC
-	TRBV7-8	-	TRBJ1-6	CASSPNTPTNSPLHF	TGTGCCAGCAGCCCGAACACACCGACCAATTCACCCCTCCACTTT
-	TRBV5-1	-	TRBJ1-4	CASSLDLGGTEKLFF	TGCGCCAGCAGCTTGGATCTGGGAGGAACTGAAAAACTGTTTTTT
-	TRBV5-5	-	TRBJ1-4	CASSRVNEKLFF	TGTGCCAGCAGCAGGGTTAATGAAAAACTGTTTTTT
-	TRBV19	-	TRBJ2-2	CASSLRVGSGELFF	TGTGCCAGTAGCCTCCGGGTCGGGAGCGGGGAGCTGTTTTTT
TRBD1	TRBV4-3	-	TRBJ2-7	CASSQAGGEQYF	TGCGCCAGCAGCCAAGCAGGGGGCGAGCAGTACTTC
TRBD2	TRBV7-2	-	TRBJ2-3	CASSLVAGGPGDTQYF	TGTGCCAGCAGCTTAGTAGCGGGGGGGCCCGGGGATACGCAGTATTTT
-	TRBV19	-	TRBJ2-1	CASSIDFERPYNEQFF	TGTGCCAGTAGTATAGATTTTGAAAGACCCTACAATGAGCAGTTCTTC
TRBD1	TRBV28	-	TRBJ1-5	CAILTGGASNQPQHF	TGTGCCATACTGACAGGGGGCGCGAGCAATCAGCCCCAGCATTTT
TRBD1	TRBV6-5	-	TRBJ1-2	CASSGTGGSYGYTF	TGTGCCAGCAGCGGGACAGGGGGTTCATATGGCTACACCTTC
-	TRBV5-4	once	TRBJ2-5	CASSPLDKKETQYF	TGTGCCAGCAGCCCGCTAGACAAGAAAGAGACCCAGTACTTC
-	TRBV19	-	TRBJ2-7	CASSLGTYAYEQYF	TGTGCCAGTAGCCTCGGGACTTACGCCTACGAGCAGTACTTC
TRBD1	TRBV5-6	-	TRBJ1-2	CASSPDRGHNYGYTF	TGTGCCAGCAGCCCCGACAGGGGGCATAACTATGGCTACACCTTC
TRBD1	TRBV19	-	TRBJ1-5	CASSPQTGAGDQPQHF	TGTGCCAGTAGTCCACAGACAGGGGCCGGGGATCAGCCCCAGCATTTT
-	TRBV28	-	TRBJ2-3	CASSLSPSSTDTQYF	TGTGCCAGCAGTTTATCGCCGTCTAGCACAGATACGCAGTATTTT
-	TRBV18	-	TRBJ1-1	CASSPENAMNTEAFF	TGTGCCAGCTCACCGGAGAACGCCATGAACACTGAAGCTTTCTTT
-	TRBV5-1	-	TRBJ1-1	CASKAGNTGDTEAFF	TGCGCCAGCAAGGCCGGGAACACTGGGGACACTGAAGCTTTCTTT
-	TRBV28	-	TRBJ2-2	CASSYQTGELFF	TGTGCCAGCAGCTATCAGACCGGGGAGCTGTTTTTT
-	TRBV6-5	-	TRBJ2-3	CASSKPGDLTDTQYF	TGTGCCAGCAGTAAGCCAGGGGACCTCACAGATACGCAGTATTTT
-	TRBV7-3	-	TRBJ2-1	CASSNRLGPLNEQFF	TGTGCCAGCAGCAACCGGCTGGGGCCCCTGAATGAGCAGTTCTTC
-	TRBV3-1/TRBV3-2	-	TRBJ1-3	CASSQDPLSGNTIYF	TGTGCCAGCAGCCAAGATCCTCTCTCTGGAAACACCATATATTTT
TRBD2	TRBV5-6	-	TRBJ2-4	CASSLRVGLAGNIQYF	TGTGCCAGCAGCTTGCGGGTGGGACTAGCGGGGAACATTCAGTACTTC
-	TRBV6-5	-	TRBJ2-1	CASRDHLLDNEQFF	TGTGCCAGCCGGGACCACCTTCTGGACAATGAGCAGTTCTTC
-	TRBV29-1	-	TRBJ2-6	CSVEYSGANVLTF	TGCAGCGTTGAGTACTCTGGGGCCAACGTCCTGACTTTC
TRBD1	TRBV9	few	TRBJ1-2	CASSAAPQGAGYGYTF	TGTGCCAGCAGCGCCGCGCCACAGGGGGCTGGGTATGGCTACACCTTC
-	TRBV3-1/TRBV3-2	-	TRBJ2-5	CASSGIRRRTQETQYF	TGTGCCAGCAGCGGCATTCGGAGGCGGACCCAAGAGACCCAGTACTTC
-	TRBV14	-	TRBJ2-1	CASSQGGYNEQFF	TGTGCCAGCAGCCAGGGGGGATACAATGAGCAGTTCTTC
-	TRBV27	-	TRBJ1-6	CASGRVAGGSPLHF	TGTGCCAGCGGCCGTGTGGCGGGGGGTTCACCCCTCCACTTT
TRBD2	TRBV9	few	TRBJ2-2	CASSVGLAGVTGELFF	TGTGCCAGCAGCGTGGGTCTAGCGGGGGTGACCGGGGAGCTGTTTTTT
-	TRBV7-2	-	TRBJ2-7	CASSDPPTHEQYF	TGTGCCAGCAGCGACCCCCCGACACACGAGCAGTACTTC
-	TRBV7-7	-	TRBJ1-5	CASSLEGDPTTKYQPQHF	TGTGCTAGCAGCTTAGAAGGGGATCCCACTACTAAATATCAGCCCCAGCATTTT
-	TRBV18	-	TRBJ2-5	CASSPPRQTETQYF	TGTGCCAGCTCACCACCTAGGCAGACAGAGACCCAGTACTTC
TRBD1	TRBV18	-	TRBJ1-1	CASSEGQQTTEAFF	TGTGCCAGCTCAGAGGGACAGCAAACCACTGAAGCTTTCTTT